What follows are 14 T cell receptor beta chains derived from one specimen sequenced in a study of cytomegalovirus exposure and HLA in healthy donors. 60 Vbeta and 13 Jbeta primers were used in PCR. Only in-frame clones appear in the TCRdb table, and some are missing; sequencing was by immunoSEQ multiplex PCR. The sample lists a few hundred thousand clones, approximately 90% occurring once. The specimen sequenced was PBMCs. All receptors come from a woman younger than 30 in good health and CMV-seronegative.

V is TRBV5-8 and J is TRBJ1-1; 9 nucleotides line up with TRBD1. The CDR3 has 15 amino acids. Germline CDR1 is SGHTS and CDR2 is YDEGEE. V shed 3 bases, J shed 0 bases, and the junction held 3 bases outside the gene matches. The CDR3 region is CASSWDREMNTEAFF. The CDR3 DNA reads TGTGCCAGCAGCTGGGACAGGGAGATGAACACTGAAGCTTTCTTT.

This clone was seen only a few times. V and J are TRBV7-8 and TRBJ1-5; 9 bases fit TRBD1. From germline, CDR1 is SGHVS and CDR2 FQNEAQ. Germline trimming cut 3 bases from V and 0 bases from J; bases unmatched to any gene: 6. The CDR3 has 17 amino acids. CDR3: CASSLRDRVNSNQPQHF. CDR3 DNA sequence: TGTGCCAGCAGCTTGCGGGACAGGGTCAATAGCAATCAGCCCCAGCATTTT.

V and J are TRBV5-1 and TRBJ2-7; 11 bases are a match to TRBD2. Germline V gene lookup returns CDR1 SGHRS and CDR2 YFSETQ. The CDR3 has 15 residues. The trim removed 3 bases at V and 2 bases at J, leaving 4 bases unmatched. The CDR3 loop reads CASSSGTSGPYEQYF. The CDR3 DNA sequence: TGCGCCAGCAGCTCGGGGACTAGCGGACCCTACGAGCAGTACTTC. Based on the CDR3 plus reference TRBV5-1 and TRBJ2-7, the full variable domain is KAGVTQTPRYLIKTRGQQVTLSCSPISGHRSVSWYQQTPGQGLQFLFEYFSETQRNKGNFPGRFSGRQFSNSRSEMNVSTLELGDSALYLCASSSGTSGPYEQYFGPGTRLTVT.

The CDR3 DNA reads TGTGCCAGCAGCGCGCAACAGGGAAGGGCAGGAAACACCATATATTTT. The encoded protein is CASSAQQGRAGNTIYF. V gene TRBV9 combines with J gene TRBJ1-3; D perhaps matches TRBD1 (6 bases). The CDR3 sequence is 16 residues long. Germline V CDR1 and CDR2: SGDLS, YYNGEE. With 3 bases removed from V and 4 bases from J, the gap between germline ends came to 17 bases.

The chain couples TRBV16 to TRBJ1-3; D remains unclear. CDR1 and CDR2 from the germline V gene are KGHSY and FQNENV. V was cut by 0 bases and J by 8 bases, with 11 bases left in between. CDR3 length: 14 amino acids. CDR3 nucleotide sequence: TGTGCCAGCAGCCAATCGGACCGGAGGGACACCATATATTTT. It encodes CASSQSDRRDTIYF. Together with reference TRBV16 and TRBJ1-3, the CDR3 gives the full variable domain: GEEVAQTPKHLVRGEGQKAKLYCAPIKGHSYVFWYQQVLKNEFKFLISFQNENVFDETGMPKERFSAKCLPNSPCSLEIQATKLEDSAVYFCASSQSDRRDTIYFGEGSWLTVV.

The rearrangement uses TRBV7-9 and TRBJ1-1, with TRBD1 identical over 7 bases. The V gene end was trimmed by 5 bases and the J gene end by 0 bases; junction bases not matched to a gene: 6. CDR1 and CDR2 (germline): SEHNR, FQNEAQ (reference sequence). This CDR3 has 15 residues. The CDR3 loop reads CASSRTGAMNTEAFF. The CDR3 DNA follows: TGTGCCAGCAGCCGGACAGGAGCCATGAACACTGAAGCTTTCTTT.

V usage is TRBV19 and J usage is TRBJ2-6; TRBD1 agrees at 8 bases. Germline assignment: CDR1 LNHDA and CDR2 SQIVND (reference sequence). V lost 7 bases, J lost 0 bases, and 2 bases stayed unmatched. CDR3 size: 15 residues. CDR3 nucleotide sequence: TGTGCCAGTAAGGACAGGGCCTCTGGGGCCAACGTCCTGACTTTC. Translation: CASKDRASGANVLTF. Complete variable domain (other parts from reference TRBV19 and TRBJ2-6): DGGITQSPKYLFRKEGQNVTLSCEQNLNHDAMYWYRQDPGQGLRLIYYSQIVNDFQKGDIAEGYSVSREKKESFPLTVTSAQKNPTAFYLCASKDRASGANVLTFGAGSRLTVL.

The chain is built from TRBV7-2 and TRBJ2-1, with 11 bases matching TRBD1. The ends lost 5 bases at V and 6 bases at J; junction bases unmatched: 6. CDR1 is SGHTA, CDR2 FQGNSA, per germline. The CDR3 contains 15 residues. This CDR3 reads CASSTDRGRGNEQFF. The CDR3 DNA is TGTGCCAGCAGCACGGACAGGGGGCGAGGCAATGAGCAGTTCTTC.

The chain couples TRBV2 to TRBJ1-1; no firm D call. This CDR3 contains 13 residues. In germline, CDR1 is SNHLY, CDR2 FYNNEI. V was pared by 6 bases and J by 3 bases, with 11 bases between. CDR3 nucleotides: TGTGCCAGCAGCTTAGAGGTGCACACTGAAGCTTTCTTT. It codes for CASSLEVHTEAFF.

The chain uses TRBV7-9 and TRBJ2-2; 7 bases agree with TRBD1. Per the germline V gene, CDR1 is SEHNR and CDR2 is FQNEAQ (reference sequence). Trimming cost V 5 bases and J 4 bases; bases outside gene matches: 13. The CDR3 runs 17 residues. CDR3 loop: CASSPRADRYFTGELFF. CDR3 in DNA: TGTGCCAGCAGCCCTAGAGCGGACAGGTATTTCACCGGGGAGCTGTTTTTT.

The chain combines TRBV6-6 with TRBJ2-5; D perhaps matches TRBD1 (6 bases). The DNA end is more similar to TRBJ2-7, so the J call may be wrong. Per germline, CDR1 MNHNY and CDR2 SVGAGI (reference sequence). This CDR3 region has 14 residues. Here the CDR3 DNA reads TGTGCCAGCAGTCCCGGACAGCTAAACTACGAGCAGTACTTC. This sequence encodes CASSPGQLNYEQYF.

The chain uses TRBV4-3 and TRBJ2-2; 8 bases are shared with TRBD1. The V gene end was trimmed by 4 bases and the J gene end by 1 base; junction bases not matched to a gene: 8. The CDR3 has 17 amino acids. Germline CDR1 LGHNA, CDR2 YSLEER. The CDR3 bases are TGCGCCAGCAGCCCGTGGACAGGGTCCCGGAACACCGGGGAGCTGTTTTTT. Amino acid sequence: CASSPWTGSRNTGELFF.

This clone was counted only a few times. The rearrangement links TRBV2 to TRBJ1-1; D gene ambiguous. Germline V gives CDR1 SNHLY, CDR2 FYNNEI. Trimming shortened V by 1 base and J by 4 bases, and 13 bases separated the two germline ends. The CDR3 contains 15 residues. CDR3 sequence reads: CASSEEEFSGTEAFF. The CDR3 DNA follows: TGTGCCAGCAGTGAAGAGGAGTTCTCGGGCACTGAAGCTTTCTTT.

This chain joins TRBV5-6 and TRBJ2-2; maybe TRBD1 (6 bases). This CDR3 has 12 amino acids. The germline CDR1 and CDR2 sequences are SGHDT and YYEEEE. The V end lost 8 bases, the J end lost 4 bases, and 9 bases lay between the germline ends. The CDR3 is CASQGITGELFF. The CDR3, as DNA: TGTGCCAGTCAGGGGATCACCGGGGAGCTGTTTTTT.